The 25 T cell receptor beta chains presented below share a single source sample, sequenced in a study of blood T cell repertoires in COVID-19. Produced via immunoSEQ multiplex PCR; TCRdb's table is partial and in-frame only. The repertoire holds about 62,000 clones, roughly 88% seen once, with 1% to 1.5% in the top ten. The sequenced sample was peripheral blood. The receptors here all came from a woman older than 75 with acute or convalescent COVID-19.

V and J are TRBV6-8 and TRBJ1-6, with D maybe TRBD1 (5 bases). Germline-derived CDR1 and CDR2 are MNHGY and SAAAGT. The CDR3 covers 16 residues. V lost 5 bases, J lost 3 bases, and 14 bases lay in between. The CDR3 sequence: CASSRDSGVYNSPLHF. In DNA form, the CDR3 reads TGTGCCAGCAGTCGTGACAGTGGAGTCTATAATTCACCCCTCCACTTT.

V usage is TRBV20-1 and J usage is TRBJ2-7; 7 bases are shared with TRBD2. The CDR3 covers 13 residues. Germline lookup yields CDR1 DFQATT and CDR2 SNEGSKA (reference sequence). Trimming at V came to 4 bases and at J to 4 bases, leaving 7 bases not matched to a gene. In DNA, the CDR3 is TGCAGTGCTACTGACGGGGGGAGATACGAGCAGTACTTC. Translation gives CSATDGGRYEQYF.

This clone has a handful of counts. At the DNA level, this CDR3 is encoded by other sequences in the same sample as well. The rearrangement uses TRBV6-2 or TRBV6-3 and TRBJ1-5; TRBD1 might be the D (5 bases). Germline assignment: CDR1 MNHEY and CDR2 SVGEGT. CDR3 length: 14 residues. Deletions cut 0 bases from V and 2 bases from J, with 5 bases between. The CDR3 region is CASSYSRGNQPQHF. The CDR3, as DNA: TGTGCCAGCAGTTACTCCAGGGGCAATCAGCCCCAGCATTTT.

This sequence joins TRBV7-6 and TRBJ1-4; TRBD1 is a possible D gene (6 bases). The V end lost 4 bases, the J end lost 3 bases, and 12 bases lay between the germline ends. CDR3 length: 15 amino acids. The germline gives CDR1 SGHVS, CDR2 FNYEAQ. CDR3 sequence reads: CASSYGGQANEKLFF. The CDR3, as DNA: TGTGCCAGCAGCTACGGGGGGCAGGCTAATGAAAAACTGTTTTTT.

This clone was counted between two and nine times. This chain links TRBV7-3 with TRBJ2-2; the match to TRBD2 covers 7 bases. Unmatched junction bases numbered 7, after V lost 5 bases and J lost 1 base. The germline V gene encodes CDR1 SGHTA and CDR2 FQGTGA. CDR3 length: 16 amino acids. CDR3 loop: CASSLGQRGNTGELFF. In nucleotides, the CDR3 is TGTGCCAGCAGCCTTGGGCAGCGGGGGAACACCGGGGAGCTGTTTTTT.

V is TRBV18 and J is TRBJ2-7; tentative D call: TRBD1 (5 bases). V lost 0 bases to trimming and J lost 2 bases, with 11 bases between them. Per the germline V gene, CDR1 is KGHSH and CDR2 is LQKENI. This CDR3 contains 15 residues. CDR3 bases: TGTGCCAGCTCACCACCTACAGGCGGAACCTACGAGCAGTACTTC. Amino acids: CASSPPTGGTYEQYF.

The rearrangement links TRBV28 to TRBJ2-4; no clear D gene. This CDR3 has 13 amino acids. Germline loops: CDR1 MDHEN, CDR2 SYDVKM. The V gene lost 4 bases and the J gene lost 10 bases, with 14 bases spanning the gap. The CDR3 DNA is TGTGCCAGCAGTTCCCCCCGACTGGTGATTCAGTACTTC. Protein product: CASSSPRLVIQYF. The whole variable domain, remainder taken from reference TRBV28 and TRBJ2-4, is DVKVTQSSRYLVKRTGEKVFLECVQDMDHENMFWYRQDPGLGLRLIYFSYDVKMKEKGDIPEGYSVSREKKERFSLILESASTNQTSMYLCASSSPRLVIQYFGAGTRLSVL.

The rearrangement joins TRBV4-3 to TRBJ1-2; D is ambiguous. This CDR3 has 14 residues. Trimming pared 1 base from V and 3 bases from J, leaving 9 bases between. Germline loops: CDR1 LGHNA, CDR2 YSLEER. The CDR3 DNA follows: TGCGCCAGCAGCCAAGTTAGTACAGACTATGGCTACACCTTC. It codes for CASSQVSTDYGYTF.

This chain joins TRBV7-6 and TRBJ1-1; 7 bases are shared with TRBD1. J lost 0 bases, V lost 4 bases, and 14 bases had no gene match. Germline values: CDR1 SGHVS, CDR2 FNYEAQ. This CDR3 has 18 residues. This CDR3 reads CASSSGTATLAMNTEAFF. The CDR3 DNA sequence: TGTGCCAGCAGCTCCGGGACAGCGACCCTTGCGATGAACACTGAAGCTTTCTTT. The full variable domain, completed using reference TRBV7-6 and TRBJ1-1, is GAGVSQSPRYKVTKRGQDVALRCDPISGHVSLYWYRQALGQGPEFLTYFNYEAQQDKSGLPNDRFSAERPEGSISTLTIQRTEQRDSAMYRCASSSGTATLAMNTEAFFGQGTRLTVV.

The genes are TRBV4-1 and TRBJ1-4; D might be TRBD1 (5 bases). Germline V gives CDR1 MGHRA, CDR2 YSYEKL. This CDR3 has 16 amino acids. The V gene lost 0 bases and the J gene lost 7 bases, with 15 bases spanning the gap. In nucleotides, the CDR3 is TGCGCCAGCAGCCAAGATTTCGTGGCGGGGGGTGAAAAACTGTTTTTT. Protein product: CASSQDFVAGGEKLFF.

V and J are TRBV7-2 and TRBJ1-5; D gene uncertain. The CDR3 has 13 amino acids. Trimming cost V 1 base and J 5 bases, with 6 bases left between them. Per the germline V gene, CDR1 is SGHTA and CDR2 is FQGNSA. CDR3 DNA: TGTGCCAGCAGCTTAGGTGAGGATCAGCCCCAGCATTTT. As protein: CASSLGEDQPQHF.

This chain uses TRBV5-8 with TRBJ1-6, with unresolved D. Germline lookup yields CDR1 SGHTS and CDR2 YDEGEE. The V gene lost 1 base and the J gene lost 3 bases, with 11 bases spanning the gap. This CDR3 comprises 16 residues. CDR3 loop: CASSLKEGYYNSPLHF. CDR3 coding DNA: TGTGCCAGCAGCTTGAAAGAGGGCTACTATAATTCACCCCTCCACTTT.

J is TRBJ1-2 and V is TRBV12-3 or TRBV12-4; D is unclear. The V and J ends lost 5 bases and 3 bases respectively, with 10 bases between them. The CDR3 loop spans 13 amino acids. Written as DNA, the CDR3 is TGTGCCAGCAGTAAGCGGACCGACTATGGCTACACCTTC. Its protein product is CASSKRTDYGYTF.

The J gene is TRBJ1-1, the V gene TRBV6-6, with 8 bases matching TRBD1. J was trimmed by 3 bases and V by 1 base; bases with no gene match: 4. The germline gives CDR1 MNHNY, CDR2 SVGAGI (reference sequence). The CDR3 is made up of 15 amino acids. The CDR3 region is CASSYLYRGDTEAFF. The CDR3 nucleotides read TGTGCCAGCAGTTACTTGTACAGGGGGGACACTGAAGCTTTCTTT.

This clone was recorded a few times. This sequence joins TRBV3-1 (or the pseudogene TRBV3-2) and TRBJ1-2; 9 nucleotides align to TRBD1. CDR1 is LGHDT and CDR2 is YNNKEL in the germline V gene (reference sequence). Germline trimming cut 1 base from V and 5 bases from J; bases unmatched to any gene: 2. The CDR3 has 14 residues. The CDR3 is CASSQGDRAYGYTF. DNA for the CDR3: TGTGCCAGCAGCCAAGGGGACAGGGCGTATGGCTACACCTTC.

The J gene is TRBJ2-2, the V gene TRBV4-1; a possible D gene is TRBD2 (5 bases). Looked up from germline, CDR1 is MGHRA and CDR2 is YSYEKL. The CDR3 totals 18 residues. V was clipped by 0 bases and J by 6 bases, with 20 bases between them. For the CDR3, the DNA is TGCGCCAGCAGCCAAGAAATGGCTAGCCTGAGCAGGTCCGGGGAGCTGTTTTTT. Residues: CASSQEMASLSRSGELFF.

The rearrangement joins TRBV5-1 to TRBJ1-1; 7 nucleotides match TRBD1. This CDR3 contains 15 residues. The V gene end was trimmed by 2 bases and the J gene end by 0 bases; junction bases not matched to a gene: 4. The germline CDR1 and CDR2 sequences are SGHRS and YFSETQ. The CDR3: CASSFLDRMNTEAFF. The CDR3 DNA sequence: TGCGCCAGCAGCTTCCTGGACAGGATGAACACTGAAGCTTTCTTT.

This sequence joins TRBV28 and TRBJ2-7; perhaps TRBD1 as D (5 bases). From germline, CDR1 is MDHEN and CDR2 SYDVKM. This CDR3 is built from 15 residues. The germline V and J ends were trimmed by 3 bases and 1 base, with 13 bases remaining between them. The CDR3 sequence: CASSFIGQISYEQYF. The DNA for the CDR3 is TGTGCCAGCAGTTTTATCGGACAAATTTCCTACGAGCAGTACTTC.

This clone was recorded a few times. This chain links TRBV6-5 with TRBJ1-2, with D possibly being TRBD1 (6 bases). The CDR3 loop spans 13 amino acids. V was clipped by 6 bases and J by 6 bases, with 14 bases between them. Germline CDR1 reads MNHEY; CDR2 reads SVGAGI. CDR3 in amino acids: CASRYTGYDGYTF. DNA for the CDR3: TGTGCCAGCAGGTATACAGGGTACGATGGCTACACCTTC.

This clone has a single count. The CDR3 is CASSSRDQWQPQHF. In nucleotides, the CDR3 is TGTGCCAGCAGTTCGAGGGATCAGTGGCAGCCCCAGCATTTT. This chain uses TRBV28 with TRBJ1-5; D not certain. Germline V CDR1 and CDR2: MDHEN, SYDVKM. The CDR3 is made up of 14 amino acids. Trimming removed 4 bases from V and 7 bases from J, with 14 bases in between.

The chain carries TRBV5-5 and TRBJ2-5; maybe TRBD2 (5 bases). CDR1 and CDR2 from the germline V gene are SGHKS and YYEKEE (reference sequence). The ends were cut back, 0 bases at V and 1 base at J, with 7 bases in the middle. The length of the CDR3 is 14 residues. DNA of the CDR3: TGTGCCAGCAGCTTGGGCGGGCCCCAAGAGACCCAGTACTTC. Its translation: CASSLGGPQETQYF.

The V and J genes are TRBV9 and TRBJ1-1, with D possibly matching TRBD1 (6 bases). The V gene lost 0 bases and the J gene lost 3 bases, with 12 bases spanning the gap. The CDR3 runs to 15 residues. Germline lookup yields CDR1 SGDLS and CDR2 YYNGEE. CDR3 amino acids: CASSVAWGQYTEAFF. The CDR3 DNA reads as TGTGCCAGCAGCGTAGCTTGGGGGCAGTACACTGAAGCTTTCTTT.

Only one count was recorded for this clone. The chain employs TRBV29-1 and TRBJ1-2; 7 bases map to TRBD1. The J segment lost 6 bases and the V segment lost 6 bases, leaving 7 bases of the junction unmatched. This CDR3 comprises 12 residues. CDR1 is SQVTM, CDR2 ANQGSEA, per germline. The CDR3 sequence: CSVYRGGHGYTF. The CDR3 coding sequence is TGCAGCGTGTACAGGGGAGGTCATGGCTACACCTTC.

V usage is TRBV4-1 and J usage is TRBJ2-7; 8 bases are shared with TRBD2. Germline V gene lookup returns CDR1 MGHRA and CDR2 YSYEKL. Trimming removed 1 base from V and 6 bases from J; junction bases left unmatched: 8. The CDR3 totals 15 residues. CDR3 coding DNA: TGCGCCAGCAGCCAAGTGGGCGGGAGGCGGCGCGAGCAGTACTTC. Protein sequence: CASSQVGGRRREQYF.

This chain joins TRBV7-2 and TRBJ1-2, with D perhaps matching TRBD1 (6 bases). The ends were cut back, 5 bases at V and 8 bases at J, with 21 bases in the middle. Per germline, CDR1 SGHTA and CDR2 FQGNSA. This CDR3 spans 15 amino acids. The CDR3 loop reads CASSPRFRGSEGYTF. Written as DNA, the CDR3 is TGTGCCAGCAGCCCCCGGTTCAGGGGATCTGAGGGCTACACCTTC.